The present T cell receptor beta chain was sequenced within a study of sequential checkpoint blockade in melanoma. V was shortened by 4 bases and J by 2 bases, with 13 bases between the two germline ends. Germline V CDR1 and CDR2: SGHNT, YYREEE (reference sequence). The CDR3 has 15 amino acids. Treatment of the sample: randomized to nivolumab then ipilimumab (arm A) or the reverse (arm B). Live CD3+CD8+ CD19− CD56− cells were sorted from PBMCs. Generated by immunoSEQ multiplex PCR, the TCRdb table keeps only in-frame clones and is missing some. Among about 22,000 clones listed, roughly 70% were seen once.

This TCR was sampled from a human donor with melanoma. The specimen comprised CD8+ T cells sorted from blood (inferred from file names), sampled from a patient given nivolumab and ipilimumab in sequence. The chain couples TRBV5-4 to TRBJ1-5, with D perhaps matching TRBD1 (5 bases). The CDR3 DNA is TGTGCCAGCAGCCCGCTGGGAGGGGGCAATCAGCCCCAGCATTTT. Its translation is CASSPLGGGNQPQHF.